This T cell receptor (beta chain) was identified in a study of blood T cell repertoires in COVID-19. For the study at large: T cells, B-cell-depleted T cells, or PBMCs provided the cDNA or gDNA that served as material.

In the source study's methods: The assay estimated nucleated cells by amplifying reference gene primers. The method was immunoSEQ multiplex PCR; TCRdb's version includes in-frame clones alone and lacks a portion of them. V and J calls and clone size are as listed in that table; D and trimming were resolved from the DNA. The table has more than 110,000 clones, roughly 82% seen once. The CDR3 contains 15 residues. The germline V and J ends were trimmed by 2 bases and 10 bases, with 17 bases remaining between them. Germline values: CDR1 SGHDN, CDR2 FVKESK. This TCR was sampled from a man older than 75 with acute or convalescent COVID-19. The J gene is TRBJ2-2, the V gene TRBV14, with D possibly being TRBD1 (5 bases). The sequenced sample consisted of peripheral blood. The CDR3 is CASSQRARGREELFF. CDR3 nucleotides: TGTGCCAGCAGCCAACGGGCAAGGGGAAGGGAGGAGCTGTTTTTT.